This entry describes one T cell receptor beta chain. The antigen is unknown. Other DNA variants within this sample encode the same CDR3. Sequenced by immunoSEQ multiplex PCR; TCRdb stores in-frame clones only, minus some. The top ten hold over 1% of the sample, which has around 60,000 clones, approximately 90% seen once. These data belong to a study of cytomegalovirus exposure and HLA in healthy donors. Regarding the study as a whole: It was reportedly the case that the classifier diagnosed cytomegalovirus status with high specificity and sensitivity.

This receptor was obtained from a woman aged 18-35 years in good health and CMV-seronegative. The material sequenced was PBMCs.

The CDR3 coding sequence is TGTGCCAGCTCACAAGACAGGGACACTGAAGCTTTCTTT. It translates to CASSQDRDTEAFF. V is TRBV18 and J is TRBJ1-1; 7 nucleotides agree with TRBD1. Germline V CDR1 and CDR2: KGHSH, LQKENI. The CDR3 extends over 13 amino acids. The trim removed 4 bases at V and 3 bases at J, leaving 2 bases unmatched.